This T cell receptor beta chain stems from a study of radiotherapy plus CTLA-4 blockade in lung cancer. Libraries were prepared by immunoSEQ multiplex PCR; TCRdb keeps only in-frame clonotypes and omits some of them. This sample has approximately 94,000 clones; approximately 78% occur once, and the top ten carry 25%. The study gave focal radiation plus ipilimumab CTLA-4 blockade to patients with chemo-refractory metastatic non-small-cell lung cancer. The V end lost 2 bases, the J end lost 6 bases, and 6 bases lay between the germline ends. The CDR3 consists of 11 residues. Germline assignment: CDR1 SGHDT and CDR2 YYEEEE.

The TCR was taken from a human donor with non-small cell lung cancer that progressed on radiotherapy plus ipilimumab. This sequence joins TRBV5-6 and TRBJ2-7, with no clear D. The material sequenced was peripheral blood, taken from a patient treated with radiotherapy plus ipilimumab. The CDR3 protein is CASSFLSEQYF. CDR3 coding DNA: TGTGCCAGCAGCTTTTTGTCCGAGCAGTACTTC. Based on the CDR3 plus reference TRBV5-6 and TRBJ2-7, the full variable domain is DAGVTQSPTHLIKTRGQQVTLRCSPKSGHDTVSWYQQALGQGPQFIFQYYEEEERQRGNFPDRFSGHQFPNYSSELNVNALLLGDSALYLCASSFLSEQYFGPGTRLTVT.